A selection of T cell receptor beta chains follows, all from one sample in a study of blood T cell repertoires in COVID-19. The table came from immunoSEQ multiplex PCR; TCRdb's copy has only in-frame clones and leaves some out. The sample has under 140,000 clones, about four fifths seen once. The sample comprised peripheral blood. The receptors come from a woman in her sixties with acute or convalescent COVID-19. Each CDR3 is given without its conserved first and last residue. Clone size is given for some rows only: seen once, a few or many times, or a class if the clone is expanded.

CDR3aa: ASSSTSGGTDTQY; j_gene: TRBJ2-3; abundance: -; v_gene: TRBV7-9
CDR3aa: ASSSVGQGANTIY; j_gene: TRBJ1-3; abundance: -; v_gene: TRBV5-6
CDR3aa: ASSDSFRSATLH; j_gene: TRBJ1-6; abundance: -; v_gene: TRBV6-4
CDR3aa: AWNQGNDQPQH; j_gene: TRBJ1-5; abundance: once; v_gene: TRBV30
CDR3aa: ASSLDIGQGSPEAF; j_gene: TRBJ1-1; abundance: -; v_gene: TRBV7-9
CDR3aa: ASSPDRGATGELF; j_gene: TRBJ2-2; abundance: few; v_gene: TRBV11-2
CDR3aa: ASSWGVREKLF; j_gene: TRBJ1-4; abundance: -; v_gene: TRBV5-6
CDR3aa: ASSTDTTINIQY; j_gene: TRBJ2-4; abundance: once; v_gene: TRBV2
CDR3aa: ASSTDSTEAF; j_gene: TRBJ1-1; abundance: -; v_gene: TRBV11-3
CDR3aa: ASSLSHRDTEAF; j_gene: TRBJ1-1; abundance: -; v_gene: TRBV7-2
CDR3aa: ASSYGQNEAF; j_gene: TRBJ1-1; abundance: -; v_gene: TRBV6-5
CDR3aa: ASSFGGSNEKLF; j_gene: TRBJ1-4; abundance: -; v_gene: TRBV27
CDR3aa: ASSPLRARESLYGYT; j_gene: TRBJ1-2; abundance: -; v_gene: TRBV7-2
CDR3aa: AWSRTGFGTQY; j_gene: TRBJ2-3; abundance: once; v_gene: TRBV30
CDR3aa: ASSPEDSDQETQY; j_gene: TRBJ2-5; abundance: -; v_gene: TRBV18
CDR3aa: ASNSQGRYQPQH; j_gene: TRBJ1-5; abundance: -; v_gene: TRBV28
CDR3aa: ASSDSGRLTGEGYT; j_gene: TRBJ1-2; abundance: -; v_gene: TRBV6-4
CDR3aa: AISESGGANQPQH; j_gene: TRBJ1-5; abundance: -; v_gene: TRBV10-3
CDR3aa: ASRTAGGSSYNSPLH; j_gene: TRBJ1-6; abundance: -; v_gene: TRBV5-1
CDR3aa: AWSVGGGGETQY; j_gene: TRBJ2-5; abundance: -; v_gene: TRBV30
CDR3aa: ASSQDSPSTDTQY; j_gene: TRBJ2-3; abundance: -; v_gene: TRBV6-4
CDR3aa: ASSMSGSSYEQY; j_gene: TRBJ2-7; abundance: -; v_gene: TRBV19
CDR3aa: ASSYQEGRETQY; j_gene: TRBJ2-5; abundance: -; v_gene: TRBV6-2/TRBV6-3
CDR3aa: ASSLRTGGNQPQH; j_gene: TRBJ1-5; abundance: -; v_gene: TRBV5-8
CDR3aa: ASSPLPGQGNYGYT; j_gene: TRBJ1-2; abundance: once; v_gene: TRBV27
CDR3aa: ASSYVYPTGADTQY; j_gene: TRBJ2-3; abundance: -; v_gene: TRBV6-2/TRBV6-3
CDR3aa: ASSPGYTGELF; j_gene: TRBJ2-2; abundance: -; v_gene: TRBV4-2
CDR3aa: ASSPWGQPNYGYT; j_gene: TRBJ1-2; abundance: once; v_gene: TRBV7-9
CDR3aa: ATSDSRLALGGTQY; j_gene: TRBJ2-5; abundance: -; v_gene: TRBV24-1
CDR3aa: ASSNGRQPQH; j_gene: TRBJ1-5; abundance: -; v_gene: TRBV4-3
CDR3aa: ASSPRQGEDYGYT; j_gene: TRBJ1-2; abundance: once; v_gene: TRBV18
CDR3aa: ASSLGQPETQY; j_gene: TRBJ2-5; abundance: -; v_gene: TRBV5-4
CDR3aa: ASSLDPDRGNTGELF; j_gene: TRBJ2-2; abundance: -; v_gene: TRBV7-2
CDR3aa: ASSYGNTEAF; j_gene: TRBJ1-1; abundance: many; v_gene: TRBV5-1
CDR3aa: ASSLGQRGTYGYT; j_gene: TRBJ1-2; abundance: few; v_gene: TRBV28
CDR3aa: ASSEWARTDTQY; j_gene: TRBJ2-3; abundance: -; v_gene: TRBV10-2
CDR3aa: ASSSTPQGPAHEKLF; j_gene: TRBJ1-4; abundance: -; v_gene: TRBV5-1
CDR3aa: ASSEMKGLEQY; j_gene: TRBJ2-7; abundance: few; v_gene: TRBV6-1
CDR3aa: ASSIGRVRSGELF; j_gene: TRBJ2-2; abundance: once; v_gene: TRBV19
CDR3aa: ASSLEGGGYGYT; j_gene: TRBJ1-2; abundance: -; v_gene: TRBV5-1
CDR3aa: ASSKVLGQTPEQF; j_gene: TRBJ2-1; abundance: -; v_gene: TRBV7-9
CDR3aa: ASSLVTGAGNEQF; j_gene: TRBJ2-1; abundance: -; v_gene: TRBV11-3
CDR3aa: ASSLIPGQGANDEQF; j_gene: TRBJ2-1; abundance: few; v_gene: TRBV19
CDR3aa: ASSLGTHGELF; j_gene: TRBJ2-2; abundance: once; v_gene: TRBV11-3
CDR3aa: ASSRGRLAGEGDTQY; j_gene: TRBJ2-3; abundance: -; v_gene: TRBV11-3
CDR3aa: ASSRSSYNSPLH; j_gene: TRBJ1-6; abundance: -; v_gene: TRBV14
CDR3aa: ASSQKGTGGSTF; j_gene: TRBJ1-1; abundance: once; v_gene: TRBV3-1/TRBV3-2
CDR3aa: ASSSDRVHYGYT; j_gene: TRBJ1-2; abundance: -; v_gene: TRBV5-6
CDR3aa: SAGSSYEQY; j_gene: TRBJ2-7; abundance: once; v_gene: TRBV20-1
CDR3aa: ASSAASGANVLT; j_gene: TRBJ2-6; abundance: once; v_gene: TRBV13
CDR3aa: ASSHQGSGDTQY; j_gene: TRBJ2-3; abundance: -; v_gene: TRBV28
CDR3aa: ASSPDRSYNEQF; j_gene: TRBJ2-1; abundance: -; v_gene: TRBV7-9
CDR3aa: ASSLQGADNQPQH; j_gene: TRBJ1-5; abundance: -; v_gene: TRBV2
CDR3aa: ASSLTSGGFADTQY; j_gene: TRBJ2-3; abundance: -; v_gene: TRBV7-3
CDR3aa: AWSPGQGPRYT; j_gene: TRBJ1-2; abundance: once; v_gene: TRBV30
CDR3aa: ASSFGQNSPLH; j_gene: TRBJ1-6; abundance: few; v_gene: TRBV7-3
CDR3aa: ASSPLAGGRSTDTQY; j_gene: TRBJ2-3; abundance: -; v_gene: TRBV28
CDR3aa: ASSLSGGISYEQY; j_gene: TRBJ2-7; abundance: once; v_gene: TRBV7-2